This TCR beta chain comes out of a study of regulatory T cells in long-lasting Graves disease. Both iRepertoire HTBI primers and Arm-PCR of CDR3 regions were used to build the TCR beta libraries. TCRdb independently ran MiXCR on the multiplex PCR reads; one entry per CDR3 protein. In the table there are fewer than 550,000 distinct CDR3 sequences, 15% to 20% of which are singletons. Time point of the sample: newly diagnosed GD, antithyroid drugs for less than 3 months. The TCR library was made from RNA that had been extracted from PBMCs in TRIzol. Study-level points and caveats: There were preferences for TRBV28, TRBJ1-2 and TRBJ2-5 in persistent disease.

The CDR3 extends over 14 amino acids. V gave up 0 bases and J gave up 5 bases, with 12 bases separating them. Germline V gene sequence: CDR1 SGDLS, CDR2 YYNGEE. For this clonotype: Antigen unknown.

The sample was also reused in another study, on T cells in Graves' hyperthyroidism and ophthalmopathy. That work adds: Each patient was aged 18 to 65 and had newly diagnosed hyperthyroidism of under 2 months' duration. Each diagnosis drew on symptoms, thyroxine, TRAb, thyroid ultrasound and orbital computed tomography findings. Ophthalmopathy cases were set apart from stable hyperthyroidism by a 13 V-J model.

The receptor comes from a woman younger than 35 with Graves disease. Material: peripheral blood mononuclear cells (PBMCs), obtained at new diagnosis, from a patient treated with antithyroid drugs. This chain joins TRBV9 and TRBJ2-7; D is ambiguous. CDR3 DNA: TGTGCCAGCAGCGTAGGGCTGTTTAACGACGAGCAGTACTTC. Its protein is CASSVGLFNDEQYF.